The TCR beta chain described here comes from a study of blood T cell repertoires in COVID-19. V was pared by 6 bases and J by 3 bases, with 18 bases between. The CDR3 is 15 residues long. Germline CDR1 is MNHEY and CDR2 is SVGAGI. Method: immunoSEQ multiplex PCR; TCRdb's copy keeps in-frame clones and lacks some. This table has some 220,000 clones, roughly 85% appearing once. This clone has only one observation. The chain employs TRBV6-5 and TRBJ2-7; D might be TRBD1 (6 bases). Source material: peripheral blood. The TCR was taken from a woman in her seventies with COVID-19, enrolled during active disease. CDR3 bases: TGTGCCAGCAGCCACGAGGACAGAGCTATCTACGAGCAGTACTTC. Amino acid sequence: CASSHEDRAIYEQYF.